Listed below are T cell receptor beta chains from one sample, sequenced in a study of blood T cell repertoires in COVID-19. Assay: immunoSEQ multiplex PCR; the TCRdb copy retains only in-frame clones and omits some. The top ten hold about 9.1% of the sample, which has 260,000 or so clones, over 70% seen once. Sequencing used peripheral blood. Receptors originate from a human donor in a cohort sampled during active COVID-19. CDR3s include the opening cysteine and the closing phenylalanine or tryptophan. A D gene is named only where the DNA matches it firmly. Expanded clones get a size class; other rows say once, few or many, or leave the size out.

size: .
J: TRBJ2-7
D: TRBD2
V: TRBV6-5
CDR3: CASRRTSGEYEQYF
DNA: TGTGCCAGCAGAAGGACTAGCGGGGAATACGAGCAGTACTTC

size: .
J: TRBJ2-3
D: TRBD1
V: TRBV5-1
CDR3: CASSQGTATDTQYF
DNA: TGCGCCAGCAGCCAAGGGACAGCCACAGATACGCAGTATTTT

size: .
J: TRBJ2-3
D: .
V: TRBV5-1
CDR3: CASSLGSSPTDTQYF
DNA: TGCGCCAGCAGCTTGGGTTCTTCCCCCACAGATACGCAGTATTTT

size: .
J: TRBJ1-1
D: TRBD1
V: TRBV25-1
CDR3: CASRTGGQTQPFF
DNA: TGTGCCAGCAGGACAGGGGGACAAACCCAGCCTTTCTTT

size: once
J: TRBJ2-3
D: .
V: TRBV28
CDR3: CASSPVGSRTTDTQYF
DNA: TGTGCCAGCAGTCCCGTAGGGAGCAGGACCACAGATACGCAGTATTTT

size: .
J: TRBJ2-7
D: TRBD2
V: TRBV6-1
CDR3: CASSLAGGFYEQYF
DNA: TGTGCCAGCAGCCTAGCGGGAGGTTTTTACGAGCAGTACTTC

size: .
J: TRBJ1-4
D: .
V: TRBV5-1
CDR3: CASSLSGSTNEKLFF
DNA: TGCGCCAGCAGCCTATCAGGGTCAACTAATGAAAAACTGTTTTTT

size: .
J: TRBJ1-1
D: .
V: TRBV12-3/TRBV12-4
CDR3: CASSFGWTEAFF
DNA: TGTGCCAGCAGTTTCGGTTGGACTGAAGCTTTCTTT

size: .
J: TRBJ1-1
D: .
V: TRBV5-1
CDR3: CASSPTEMNTEAFF
DNA: TGCGCCAGCAGCCCGACAGAAATGAACACTGAAGCTTTCTTT

size: .
J: TRBJ2-7
D: .
V: TRBV5-8
CDR3: CASSRRGWEQYF
DNA: TGTGCCAGCAGCCGCAGGGGTTGGGAGCAGTACTTC

size: .
J: TRBJ1-2
D: TRBD1
V: TRBV7-2
CDR3: CASSLAYSGQRYGYTF
DNA: TGTGCCAGCAGCTTAGCGTATTCGGGACAGAGGTATGGCTACACCTTC

size: .
J: TRBJ1-1
D: .
V: TRBV5-6
CDR3: CASSSRVNTEAFF
DNA: TGTGCCAGCAGCTCCCGGGTGAACACTGAAGCTTTCTTT

size: .
J: TRBJ1-1
D: TRBD1
V: TRBV6-2/TRBV6-3
CDR3: CASSYPPSRGTEAFF
DNA: TGTGCCAGCAGTTACCCCCCATCCAGGGGGACGGAAGCTTTCTTT

size: .
J: TRBJ1-6
D: TRBD1
V: TRBV7-2
CDR3: CASSLRTGPYNSPLHF
DNA: TGTGCCAGCAGCCTCCGGACAGGGCCCTATAATTCACCCCTCCACTTT

size: .
J: TRBJ2-3
D: .
V: TRBV6-6
CDR3: CASNGSPGKGTDTQYF
DNA: TGTGCCAGCAACGGATCCCCAGGGAAGGGGACAGATACGCAGTATTTT

size: .
J: TRBJ1-2
D: .
V: TRBV7-6
CDR3: CASSLGRTPHGYTF
DNA: TGTGCCAGCAGCTTAGGTCGGACTCCCCACGGCTACACCTTC

size: once
J: TRBJ1-5
D: TRBD1
V: TRBV29-1
CDR3: CSATGPGNQPQHF
DNA: TGCAGCGCGACAGGGCCGGGCAATCAGCCCCAGCATTTT

size: .
J: TRBJ1-1
D: .
V: TRBV25-1
CDR3: CASSTEMNTEAFF
DNA: TGTGCCAGCAGCACAGAGATGAACACTGAAGCTTTCTTT

size: few
J: TRBJ1-1
D: .
V: TRBV7-7
CDR3: CASSPRDSGRRLSTEAFF
DNA: TGTGCTAGCAGCCCTCGGGACTCGGGTCGCAGATTGAGCACTGAAGCTTTCTTT

size: .
J: TRBJ1-2
D: .
V: TRBV5-1
CDR3: CASTFRLSGTADYTF
DNA: TGCGCCAGCACCTTCCGACTTAGTGGGACTGCCGACTACACCTTC

size: .
J: TRBJ2-1
D: TRBD2
V: TRBV6-2/TRBV6-3
CDR3: CASSRTSGGGSEQFF
DNA: TGTGCCAGCAGCCGAACTAGCGGGGGAGGATCGGAGCAGTTCTTC

size: .
J: TRBJ1-2
D: .
V: TRBV5-1
CDR3: CASSLGRGRDGYTF
DNA: TGCGCCAGCAGCTTGGGTAGGGGTCGCGATGGCTACACCTTC

size: once
J: TRBJ2-5
D: .
V: TRBV24-1
CDR3: CATSDSRTVETQYF
DNA: TGTGCCACCAGTGATTCGCGGACAGTTGAGACCCAGTACTTC

size: .
J: TRBJ1-5
D: .
V: TRBV6-5
CDR3: CASRGGGNQPQHF
DNA: TGTGCCAGCAGGGGAGGCGGGAATCAGCCCCAGCATTTT

size: .
J: TRBJ1-2
D: TRBD1
V: TRBV4-1
CDR3: CASSQDLDRATF
DNA: TGCGCCAGCAGCCAAGATTTAGACAGGGCGACCTTC

size: .
J: TRBJ1-1
D: .
V: TRBV5-6
CDR3: CASSLSWATEAFF
DNA: TGTGCCAGCAGCTTATCTTGGGCCACTGAAGCTTTCTTT

size: .
J: TRBJ1-5
D: .
V: TRBV11-2
CDR3: CASSLSPIEQPQHF
DNA: TGTGCCAGCAGCTTATCCCCCATAGAACAGCCCCAGCATTTT

size: .
J: TRBJ2-4
D: .
V: TRBV28
CDR3: CASSLWGLNIQYF
DNA: TGTGCCAGCAGTTTATGGGGCCTAAACATTCAGTACTTC